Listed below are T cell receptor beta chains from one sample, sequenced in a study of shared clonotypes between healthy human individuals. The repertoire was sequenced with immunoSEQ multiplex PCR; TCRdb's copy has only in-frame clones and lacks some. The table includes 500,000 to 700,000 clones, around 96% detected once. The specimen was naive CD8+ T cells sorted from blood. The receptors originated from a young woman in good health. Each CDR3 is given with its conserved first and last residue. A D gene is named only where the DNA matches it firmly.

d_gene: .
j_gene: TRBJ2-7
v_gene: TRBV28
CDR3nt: TGTGCCAGCAGTCTCCCGGGGCGGTCGTACGAGCAGTACTTC
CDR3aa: CASSLPGRSYEQYF

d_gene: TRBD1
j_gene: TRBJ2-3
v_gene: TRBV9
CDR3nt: TGTGCCAGCAGTGAGGACAGGGGAAGTCGGGCAGATACGCAGTATTTT
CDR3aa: CASSEDRGSRADTQYF

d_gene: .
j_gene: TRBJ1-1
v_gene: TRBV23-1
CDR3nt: TGCGCCAGCAGTCAATCGGGGCAGCACTTAAGGGGCACTGAAGCTTTCTTT
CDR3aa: CASSQSGQHLRGTEAFF

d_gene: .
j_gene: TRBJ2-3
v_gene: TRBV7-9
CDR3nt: TGTGCCAGCAGCCACGTGTCAGATACGCAGTATTTT
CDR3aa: CASSHVSDTQYF

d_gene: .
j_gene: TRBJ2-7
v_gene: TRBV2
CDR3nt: TGTGCCAGCAGTGAAACGGTCGCGGCATCCTACGAGCAGTACTTC
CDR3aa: CASSETVAASYEQYF

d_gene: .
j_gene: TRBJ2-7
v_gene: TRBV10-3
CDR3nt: TGTGCCATCAGTGAACCCGGGACGACCTACGAGCAGTACTTC
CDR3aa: CAISEPGTTYEQYF

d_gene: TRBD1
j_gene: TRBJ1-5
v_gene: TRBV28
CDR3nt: TGTGCCAGCACTATTGACAGGGGGCTTAATCAGCCCCAGCATTTT
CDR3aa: CASTIDRGLNQPQHF

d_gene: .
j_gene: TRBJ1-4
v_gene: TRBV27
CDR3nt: TGTGCCAGCAGTCCGTTTCCGAGGCGGGCAACTAATGAAAAACTGTTTTTT
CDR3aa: CASSPFPRRATNEKLFF

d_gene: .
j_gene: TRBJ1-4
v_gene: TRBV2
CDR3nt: TGTGCCAGCAGAGACAGGATTTATGATGAAAAACTGTTTTTT
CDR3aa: CASRDRIYDEKLFF

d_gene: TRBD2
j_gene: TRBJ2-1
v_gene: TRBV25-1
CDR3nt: TGTGCCAGCAGTGCTGGACTAGCTGAGCAGTTCTTC
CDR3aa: CASSAGLAEQFF

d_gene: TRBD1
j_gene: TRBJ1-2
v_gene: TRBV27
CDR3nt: TGTGCCAGCAGGACTCCTACAGGGGGCGGTTATGGCTACACCTTC
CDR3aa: CASRTPTGGGYGYTF

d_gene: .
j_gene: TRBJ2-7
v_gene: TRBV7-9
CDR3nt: TGTGCCAGCAGCTGGACCGGACCCCACGAGCAGTACTTC
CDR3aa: CASSWTGPHEQYF

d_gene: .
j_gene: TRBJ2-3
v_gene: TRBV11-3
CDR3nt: TGTGCCAGCAGCGAAGGGACAGATACGCAGTATTTT
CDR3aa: CASSEGTDTQYF

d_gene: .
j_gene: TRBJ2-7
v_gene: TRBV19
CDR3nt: TGTGCCAGTAGTATACAGGGGTACGAGCAGTACTTC
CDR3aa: CASSIQGYEQYF